These 32 T cell receptor beta chains originate from one sample sequenced in a study of blood T cell repertoires in COVID-19. Data came from immunoSEQ multiplex PCR; TCRdb stores just in-frame clones and leaves some out. The repertoire has tens of thousands of clones, around 83% of them found once; the top ten carry 8.6%. The sequenced material came from peripheral blood. Receptors were obtained from a human donor in a cohort sampled during active COVID-19.

J is TRBJ2-5 and V is TRBV11-2, with D tentatively TRBD2 (6 bases). Germline loops: CDR1 SGHAT, CDR2 FQNNGV. CDR3 length: 14 amino acids. Deletions cut 2 bases from V and 5 bases from J, with 12 bases between. CDR3 nucleotide sequence: TGTGCCAGCAGCTTAAGGACTACCAGGGAGACCCAGTACTTC. It encodes CASSLRTTRETQYF.

This chain joins TRBV5-6 and TRBJ2-3, with a tentative D call TRBD2 (6 bases). The germline CDR1 and CDR2 sequences are SGHDT and YYEEEE. This CDR3 is built from 13 residues. V lost 4 bases and J lost 4, with 10 bases in between. CDR3 residues: CASSPTGADTQYF. As DNA, the CDR3 is TGTGCCAGCAGCCCCACGGGGGCAGATACGCAGTATTTT.

This chain connects TRBV28 to TRBJ1-5; 9 positions match TRBD1. This CDR3 is 16 amino acids long. Germline loops: CDR1 MDHEN, CDR2 SYDVKM. V was pared by 2 bases and J by 2 bases, with 4 bases of the junction left unmatched. The CDR3 nucleotides read TGTGCCAGCAGTTTAGGGACAGGGTATGGCAATCAGCCCCAGCATTTT. Protein product: CASSLGTGYGNQPQHF.

This sequence joins TRBV11-3 and TRBJ2-1; 12 bases align to TRBD2. V shed 0 bases and J 2 bases; nucleotides not matched to a gene: 8. This CDR3 has 19 residues. The germline CDR1 and CDR2 sequences are SGHNT and YENEEA. The CDR3 region has the DNA TGTGCCAGCAGCTTAGATAGCACTAGCGGGAGGCCGACCTACAATGAGCAGTTCTTC. Its translation: CASSLDSTSGRPTYNEQFF.

This chain's CDR3 is CASSISGILKQTEAFF. CDR3 DNA sequence: TGTGCCAGTAGTATAAGTGGTATCCTCAAACAAACTGAAGCTTTCTTT. This chain links TRBV19 with TRBJ1-1; D is unclear. V lost 2 bases and J 5 bases, leaving 18 bases between the germline ends. The germline V gene has CDR1 LNHDA and CDR2 SQIVND (reference sequence). There are 16 residues in the CDR3.

V is TRBV13 and J is TRBJ1-4; TRBD1 is a possible D gene (5 bases). The CDR3 sequence is 16 residues long. CDR1 and CDR2 (germline): PRHDT, FYEKMQ (reference sequence). Trimming stripped 5 bases from V and 0 bases from J, with 13 bases between. The CDR3 bases are TGTGCCAGCAGCCCGCTCGGGGGGACAACTAATGAAAAACTGTTTTTT. Encoded protein: CASSPLGGTTNEKLFF.

V usage is TRBV30 and J usage is TRBJ2-1; 9 bases fit TRBD1. From germline, CDR1 is GTSNPN and CDR2 SVGIG (reference sequence). Trimming removed 0 bases from V and 7 bases from J; junction bases left unmatched: 7. CDR3 size: 15 residues. The CDR3 bases are TGTGCCTGGAGTGTGGGGACAGGGACATTGAATGAGCAGTTCTTC. Protein product: CAWSVGTGTLNEQFF.

This chain joins TRBV5-4 and TRBJ1-1; D might be TRBD1 (5 bases). The CDR3 is made up of 14 amino acids. Germline CDR1 reads SGHNT; CDR2 reads YYREEE (reference sequence). V lost 5 bases, J lost 1 base, and 12 bases lay in between. The CDR3 region has the DNA TGTGCCAGCAGGATCGGGGGAGGGAACACTGAAGCTTTCTTT. It is translated as CASRIGGGNTEAFF. Drawing the rest from reference TRBV5-4 and TRBJ1-1, the complete variable domain is ETGVTQSPTHLIKTRGQQVTLRCSSQSGHNTVSWYQQALGQGPQFIFQYYREEENGRGNFPPRFSGLQFPNYSSELNVNALELDDSALYLCASRIGGGNTEAFFGQGTRLTVV.

The chain recombines TRBV28 with TRBJ2-2; weak D call: TRBD2 (6 bases). V dropped 7 bases and J dropped 7 bases, with 10 bases sitting between them. The length of the CDR3 is 12 residues. Germline lookup yields CDR1 MDHEN and CDR2 SYDVKM. CDR3 in amino acids: CASTPAGGELFF. CDR3 in DNA: TGTGCCAGCACCCCAGCGGGCGGGGAGCTGTTTTTT.

The V gene is TRBV4-1, the J gene TRBJ2-1; TRBD2 matches at 9 bases. The germline CDR1 and CDR2 sequences are MGHRA and YSYEKL. This CDR3 is 14 amino acids long. The V segment lost 4 bases and the J segment 8 bases; nucleotides outside the gene matches: 6. The chain's CDR3 is CASSLGLALDEQFF. CDR3 in DNA: TGCGCCAGCAGCCTCGGACTAGCGCTCGATGAGCAGTTCTTC.

The chain is built from TRBV28 and TRBJ1-2, with D tentatively TRBD1 (6 bases). V was trimmed by 8 bases and J by 5 bases, leaving 12 bases between them. Germline V lookup: CDR1 MDHEN, CDR2 SYDVKM. The CDR3 covers 12 residues. This CDR3 is CASRSGVYGYTF. CDR3 coding DNA: TGTGCCAGCCGCTCAGGGGTTTATGGCTACACCTTC.

The chain has TRBV30 and TRBJ1-3; tentatively, D is TRBD1 (5 bases). Trimming cost V 5 bases and J 4 bases, with 12 bases left between them. This CDR3 comprises 13 residues. CDR1 is GTSNPN, CDR2 SVGIG, per germline (reference sequence). The CDR3 region has the DNA TGTGCCTGGGACAGAGTCTCCGGAAACACCATATATTTT. It specifies CAWDRVSGNTIYF. Supplemented by reference TRBV30 and TRBJ1-3, the full variable domain reads SQTIHQWPATLVQPVGSPLSLECTVEGTSNPNLYWYRQAAGRGLQLLFYSVGIGQISSEVPQNLSASRPQDRQFILSSKKLLLSDSGFYLCAWDRVSGNTIYFGEGSWLTVV.

The chain employs TRBV28 and TRBJ1-4; a possible D gene is TRBD1 (5 bases). Trimming removed 4 bases at V and 5 bases at J, with 14 bases between. Per germline, CDR1 MDHEN and CDR2 SYDVKM. The CDR3 is 15 residues long. CDR3 sequence (DNA): TGTGCCAGCAGTTCCTGGGGGGGTAAGAATGAAAAACTGTTTTTT. The encoded protein is CASSSWGGKNEKLFF. Variable domain in full (rest from reference TRBV28 and TRBJ1-4): DVKVTQSSRYLVKRTGEKVFLECVQDMDHENMFWYRQDPGLGLRLIYFSYDVKMKEKGDIPEGYSVSREKKERFSLILESASTNQTSMYLCASSSWGGKNEKLFFGSGTQLSVL.

The rearrangement joins TRBV7-2 to TRBJ2-1, with 14 bases identical to TRBD2. V was clipped by 1 base and J by 3 bases; unmatched bases: 5. The CDR3 runs to 18 residues. In germline, CDR1 is SGHTA, CDR2 FQGNSA. The CDR3 DNA is TGTGCCAGCAGCTTAGAGGGGACTAGCGGGAGATTCTACAATGAGCAGTTCTTC. It specifies CASSLEGTSGRFYNEQFF.

This chain links TRBV25-1 with TRBJ1-1, with a possible D match to TRBD1 (5 bases). CDR1 is MGHDK, CDR2 SYGVNS, per germline. V gave up 2 bases and J gave up 4 bases, with 20 bases separating them. The CDR3 runs to 17 residues. CDR3 loop: CASSEMGGAGSSTEAFF. CDR3 DNA sequence: TGTGCCAGCAGTGAAATGGGCGGGGCAGGGTCGAGCACTGAAGCTTTCTTT.

The chain recombines TRBV9 with TRBJ2-7; TRBD2 matches at 12 bases. Unmatched junction bases numbered 8, after V lost 0 bases and J lost 7 bases. Germline V gene data show CDR1 as SGDLS and CDR2 as YYNGEE. This CDR3 is 16 amino acids long. CDR3 sequence (DNA): TGTGCCAGCAGCGTAGCGGCTAGCGGGAGGGCTCGTGAGCAGTACTTC. Protein: CASSVAASGRAREQYF.

This clone was seen a few times. V usage is TRBV6-1 and J usage is TRBJ1-3; no reliable D call. The CDR3 loop spans 16 amino acids. Germline CDR1 MNHNS, CDR2 SASEGT. Trimming left V 0 bases short and J 7 bases short, with 16 bases between. CDR3 sequence: CASSEALSARRNTIYF. CDR3 bases: TGTGCCAGCAGTGAAGCGCTGTCAGCGCGACGGAACACCATATATTTT.

This clone was observed a few times. The chain is built from TRBV6-4 and TRBJ2-3; 7 bases fit TRBD2. V trimming: 5 bases; J trimming: 3 bases; junction bases outside the gene matches: 5. The CDR3 has 14 amino acids. Germline values: CDR1 MRHNA, CDR2 SNTAGT. The CDR3 region is CASSHSSGTDTQYF. CDR3 coding DNA: TGTGCCAGCAGTCACAGTAGCGGGACAGATACGCAGTATTTT.

V is TRBV18 and J is TRBJ1-4; 7 bases line up with TRBD1. This CDR3 is built from 15 residues. J lost 3 bases, V lost 1 base, and 2 bases had no gene match. Germline CDR1 and CDR2: KGHSH and LQKENI. DNA for the CDR3: TGTGCCAGCTCACCACGGACAGGACCTAATGAAAAACTGTTTTTT. This sequence encodes CASSPRTGPNEKLFF. Full variable domain (outside the CDR3, taken from reference TRBV18 and TRBJ1-4): NAGVMQNPRHLVRRRGQEARLRCSPMKGHSHVYWYRQLPEEGLKFMVYLQKENIIDESGMPKERFSAEFPKEGPSILRIQQVVRGDSAAYFCASSPRTGPNEKLFFGSGTQLSVL.

The chain uses TRBV27 and TRBJ2-7; TRBD1 is a possible D gene (6 bases). Trimming took 0 bases from V and 0 from J, leaving 18 bases between them. Per germline, CDR1 MNHEY and CDR2 SMNVEV (reference sequence). The CDR3 totals 18 residues. Written as DNA, the CDR3 is TGTGCCAGCAGTTTATCGCGACCTGGGACAATTTTCTCCTACGAGCAGTACTTC. It specifies CASSLSRPGTIFSYEQYF.

This chain joins TRBV7-2 and TRBJ2-7, with D uncertain. Germline V gene data show CDR1 as SGHTA and CDR2 as FQGNSA. This CDR3 has 10 amino acids. The germline V and J ends were trimmed by 8 bases and 2 bases, with 4 bases remaining between them. DNA of the CDR3: TGTGCCAGCTTCACCTACGAGCAGTACTTC. Translated, it gives CASFTYEQYF.

The CDR3 here is CASSPTGLAQETQYF. CDR3 nucleotides: TGTGCCAGCAGTCCCACGGGACTAGCTCAAGAGACCCAGTACTTC. This chain joins TRBV28 and TRBJ2-5; 9 bases match TRBD2. The V gene's germline CDR1 is MDHEN and CDR2 SYDVKM. The CDR3 extends over 15 amino acids. V trimming: 5 bases; J trimming: 2 bases; junction bases outside the gene matches: 6.

Here the CDR3 reads CASSRGGSRTGELFF. The CDR3 DNA follows: TGTGCCAGCAGCCGGGGCGGGAGTAGGACCGGGGAGCTGTTTTTT. The chain carries TRBV3-1 (or the pseudogene TRBV3-2) and TRBJ2-2, with 7 bases aligning to TRBD2. The V and J ends lost 4 bases and 5 bases, in that order; junction bases with no gene match: 7. CDR1 is LGHDT, CDR2 YNNKEL, per germline (reference sequence). The CDR3 extends over 15 amino acids.

The chain combines TRBV18 with TRBJ2-7; TRBD2 aligns across 9 bases. The V segment lost 5 bases and the J segment 4 bases; nucleotides outside the gene matches: 15. Germline V gene sequence: CDR1 KGHSH, CDR2 LQKENI. The CDR3 loop spans 17 amino acids. The CDR3 nucleotides read TGTGCCAGCTCATCTCAACCCGGGGCTAGCGGGACGTACGAGCAGTACTTC. It translates to CASSSQPGASGTYEQYF.

This clone was found once. J is TRBJ1-6 and V is TRBV3-1 (or the pseudogene TRBV3-2); 9 bases are shared with TRBD1. Germline values: CDR1 LGHDT, CDR2 YNNKEL (reference sequence). V dropped 4 bases and J dropped 5; count of bases not matched to a gene: 3. CDR3 length equals 15 residues. CDR3 bases: TGTGCCAGCAGCCCCTGGGACAGGGATAATTCACCCCTCCACTTT. Protein sequence: CASSPWDRDNSPLHF.

The J gene is TRBJ1-1, the V gene TRBV12-3 or TRBV12-4; tentatively, D is TRBD1 (5 bases). Trimming cost V 9 bases and J 5 bases, with 13 bases left between them. The CDR3 length is 12 residues. The CDR3 region has the DNA TGTGCCAGTATGACAGTGGGAACTGAAGCTTTCTTT. Translation: CASMTVGTEAFF.

CDR3 in DNA: TGTGCCACGCACAGGGGCGACGTCGAAAAACTGTTTTTT. Protein: CATHRGDVEKLFF. J is TRBJ1-4 and V is TRBV6-5; 7 positions match TRBD1. V trimming: 10 bases; J trimming: 8 bases; junction bases outside the gene matches: 10. Germline-derived CDR1 and CDR2 are MNHEY and SVGAGI. This CDR3 spans 13 amino acids.

This clone was picked up a small number of times. The chain carries TRBV21-1 and TRBJ1-2. TRBV21-1 is a known pseudogene. The CDR3 extends over 15 amino acids. The CDR3, as DNA: TGTGCCAGCAGCAAGAGGGAGGATTGGCCCTATGGCTACACCTTC. Its protein is CASSKREDWPYGYTF.

This clone was detected only once. In DNA, the CDR3 is TGTGCCAGCAGCTTAGCACAGGGGCCCACGGGTAACTATGGCTACACCTTC. Its protein is CASSLAQGPTGNYGYTF. The rearrangement uses TRBV7-9 and TRBJ1-2; TRBD1 agrees at 7 bases. The CDR3 consists of 17 residues. The ends lost 0 bases at V and 1 base at J; junction bases unmatched: 8. In germline, CDR1 is SEHNR, CDR2 FQNEAQ (reference sequence).

CDR3 in DNA: TGTGCCAGCAGTGTAGCGGGAGACTCAGATACGCAGTATTTT. It codes for CASSVAGDSDTQYF. V is TRBV6-4 and J is TRBJ2-3; 9 bases line up with TRBD2. This CDR3 is 14 amino acids long. CDR1 and CDR2 from the germline V gene are MRHNA and SNTAGT. With 4 bases clipped from V and 4 bases from J, the junction kept 3 bases outside the gene matches.

This clone rates as medium-sized. The rearrangement uses TRBV11-2 and TRBJ2-1, with TRBD2 matching over 9 bases. Germline trimming cut 3 bases from V and 8 bases from J; bases unmatched to any gene: 14. The CDR3 totals 17 residues. Germline V gene lookup returns CDR1 SGHAT and CDR2 FQNNGV. The CDR3 here is CASSLKWLAGSGHEQFF. The CDR3 nucleotides are TGTGCCAGCAGCTTGAAGTGGCTAGCGGGGTCGGGGCATGAGCAGTTCTTC.

The chain carries TRBV27 and TRBJ1-3; D might be TRBD1 (6 bases). The CDR3 runs to 16 residues. The germline V gene has CDR1 MNHEY and CDR2 SMNVEV (reference sequence). V was pared by 4 bases and J by 0 bases, with 13 bases between. Here the CDR3 DNA reads TGTGCCAGCAGTTCAAGGACAGTAAGCTCTGGAAACACCATATATTTT. Its translation is CASSSRTVSSGNTIYF.